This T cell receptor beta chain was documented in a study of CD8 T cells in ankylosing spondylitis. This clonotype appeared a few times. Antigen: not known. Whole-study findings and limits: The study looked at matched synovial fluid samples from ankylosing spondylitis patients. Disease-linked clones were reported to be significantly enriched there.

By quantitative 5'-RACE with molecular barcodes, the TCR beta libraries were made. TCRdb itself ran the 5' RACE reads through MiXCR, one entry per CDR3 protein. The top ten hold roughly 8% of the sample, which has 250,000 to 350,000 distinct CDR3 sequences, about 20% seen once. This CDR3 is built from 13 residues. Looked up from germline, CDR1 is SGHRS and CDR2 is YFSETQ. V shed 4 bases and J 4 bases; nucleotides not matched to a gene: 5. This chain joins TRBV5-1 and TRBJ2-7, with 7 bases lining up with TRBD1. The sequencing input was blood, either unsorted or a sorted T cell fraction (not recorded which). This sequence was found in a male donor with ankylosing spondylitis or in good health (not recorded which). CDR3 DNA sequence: TGCGCCAGCAGCCCCACAGGGGAATACGAGCAGTACGTC. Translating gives CASSPTGEYEQYV.